This TCR beta chain is drawn from a study of cytomegalovirus exposure and HLA in healthy donors. Sequenced by immunoSEQ multiplex PCR; TCRdb stores in-frame clones only, minus some. The data show tens of thousands of clones, roughly 96% seen once. Findings and caveats of the study: The study flagged fewer than 200 TCR beta chains as cytomegalovirus-associated. Reported results showed that the classifier diagnosed cytomegalovirus status with high specificity and sensitivity. Subsequent analysis of the approximately 130 validation repertoires found a tendency for first-cohort TCR clusters to co-occur. Specificity of a few CMV-associated chains for CMV antigens was verified in vitro.

On this clone: Its antigen remains unknown.

The germline gives CDR1 LGHNT, CDR2 FRNRAP. The CDR3 sequence is 13 residues long. Trimming took off 6 bases at V and 4 bases at J, with 12 bases between the two ends. The sequencing input was PBMCs. The receptor was isolated from a woman aged 18 to 35 in good health and CMV-seronegative. The chain recombines TRBV12-5 with TRBJ1-1; D call uncertain. The CDR3 here is CASGPAGSTEAFF. CDR3 DNA sequence: TGTGCTAGTGGCCCGGCGGGGAGCACTGAAGCTTTCTTT.